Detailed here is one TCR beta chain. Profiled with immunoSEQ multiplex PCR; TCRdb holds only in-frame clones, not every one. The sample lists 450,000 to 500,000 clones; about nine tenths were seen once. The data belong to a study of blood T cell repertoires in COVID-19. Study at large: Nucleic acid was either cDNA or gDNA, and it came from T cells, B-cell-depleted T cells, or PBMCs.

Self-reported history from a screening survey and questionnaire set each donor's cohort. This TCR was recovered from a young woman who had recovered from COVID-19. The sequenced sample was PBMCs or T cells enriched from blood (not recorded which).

The DNA for the CDR3 is TGTGCCAGCAGTTCCACTCGACAGGGCTACGAGCAGTACTTC. Its translation is CASSSTRQGYEQYF. The chain is built from TRBV27 and TRBJ2-7, with TRBD1 identical over 7 bases. The junction had 6 bases not matched to a gene; V was cut back by 4 bases and J by 3 bases. The CDR3 is 14 residues long. In germline, CDR1 is MNHEY, CDR2 SMNVEV (reference sequence).